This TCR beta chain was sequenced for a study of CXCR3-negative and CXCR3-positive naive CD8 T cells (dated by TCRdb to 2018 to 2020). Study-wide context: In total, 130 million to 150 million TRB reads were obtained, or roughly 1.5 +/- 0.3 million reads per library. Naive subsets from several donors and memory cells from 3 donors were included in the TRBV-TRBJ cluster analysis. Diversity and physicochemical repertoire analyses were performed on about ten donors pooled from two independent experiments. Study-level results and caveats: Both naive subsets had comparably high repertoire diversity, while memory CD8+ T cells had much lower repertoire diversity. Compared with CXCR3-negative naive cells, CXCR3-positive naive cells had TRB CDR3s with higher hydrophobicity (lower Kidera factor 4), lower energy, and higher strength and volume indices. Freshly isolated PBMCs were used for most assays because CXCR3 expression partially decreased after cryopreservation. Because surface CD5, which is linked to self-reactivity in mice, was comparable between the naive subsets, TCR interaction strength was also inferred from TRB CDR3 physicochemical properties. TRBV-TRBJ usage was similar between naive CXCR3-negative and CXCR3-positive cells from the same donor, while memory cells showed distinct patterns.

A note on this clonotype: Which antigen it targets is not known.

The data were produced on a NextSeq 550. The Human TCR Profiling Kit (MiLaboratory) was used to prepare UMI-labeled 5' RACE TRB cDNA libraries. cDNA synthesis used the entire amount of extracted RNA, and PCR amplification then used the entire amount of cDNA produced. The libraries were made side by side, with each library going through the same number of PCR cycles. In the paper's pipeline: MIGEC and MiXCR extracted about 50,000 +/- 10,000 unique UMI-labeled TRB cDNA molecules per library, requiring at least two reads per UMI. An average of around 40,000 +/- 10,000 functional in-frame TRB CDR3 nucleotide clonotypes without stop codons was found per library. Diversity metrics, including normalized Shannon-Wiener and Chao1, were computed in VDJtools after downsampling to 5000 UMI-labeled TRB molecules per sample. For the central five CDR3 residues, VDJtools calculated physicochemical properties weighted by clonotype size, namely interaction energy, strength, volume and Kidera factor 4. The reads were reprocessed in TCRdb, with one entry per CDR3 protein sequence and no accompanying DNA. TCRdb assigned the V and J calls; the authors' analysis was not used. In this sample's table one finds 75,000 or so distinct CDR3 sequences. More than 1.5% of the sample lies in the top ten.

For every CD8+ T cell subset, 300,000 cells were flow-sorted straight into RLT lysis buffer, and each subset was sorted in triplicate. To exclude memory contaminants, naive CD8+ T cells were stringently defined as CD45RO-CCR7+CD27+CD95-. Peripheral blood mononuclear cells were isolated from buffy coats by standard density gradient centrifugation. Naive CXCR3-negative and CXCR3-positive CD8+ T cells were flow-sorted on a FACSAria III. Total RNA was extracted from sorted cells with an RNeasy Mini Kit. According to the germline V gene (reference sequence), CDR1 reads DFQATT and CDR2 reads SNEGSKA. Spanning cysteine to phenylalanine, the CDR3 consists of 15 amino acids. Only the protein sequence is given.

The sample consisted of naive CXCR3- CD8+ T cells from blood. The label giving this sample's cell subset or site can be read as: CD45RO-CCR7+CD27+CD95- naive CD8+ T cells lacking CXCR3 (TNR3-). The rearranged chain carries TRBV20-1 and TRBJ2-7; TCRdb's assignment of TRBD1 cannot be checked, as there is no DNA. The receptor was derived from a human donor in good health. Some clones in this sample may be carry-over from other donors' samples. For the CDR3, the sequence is CSARDLQGLSYEQYF.